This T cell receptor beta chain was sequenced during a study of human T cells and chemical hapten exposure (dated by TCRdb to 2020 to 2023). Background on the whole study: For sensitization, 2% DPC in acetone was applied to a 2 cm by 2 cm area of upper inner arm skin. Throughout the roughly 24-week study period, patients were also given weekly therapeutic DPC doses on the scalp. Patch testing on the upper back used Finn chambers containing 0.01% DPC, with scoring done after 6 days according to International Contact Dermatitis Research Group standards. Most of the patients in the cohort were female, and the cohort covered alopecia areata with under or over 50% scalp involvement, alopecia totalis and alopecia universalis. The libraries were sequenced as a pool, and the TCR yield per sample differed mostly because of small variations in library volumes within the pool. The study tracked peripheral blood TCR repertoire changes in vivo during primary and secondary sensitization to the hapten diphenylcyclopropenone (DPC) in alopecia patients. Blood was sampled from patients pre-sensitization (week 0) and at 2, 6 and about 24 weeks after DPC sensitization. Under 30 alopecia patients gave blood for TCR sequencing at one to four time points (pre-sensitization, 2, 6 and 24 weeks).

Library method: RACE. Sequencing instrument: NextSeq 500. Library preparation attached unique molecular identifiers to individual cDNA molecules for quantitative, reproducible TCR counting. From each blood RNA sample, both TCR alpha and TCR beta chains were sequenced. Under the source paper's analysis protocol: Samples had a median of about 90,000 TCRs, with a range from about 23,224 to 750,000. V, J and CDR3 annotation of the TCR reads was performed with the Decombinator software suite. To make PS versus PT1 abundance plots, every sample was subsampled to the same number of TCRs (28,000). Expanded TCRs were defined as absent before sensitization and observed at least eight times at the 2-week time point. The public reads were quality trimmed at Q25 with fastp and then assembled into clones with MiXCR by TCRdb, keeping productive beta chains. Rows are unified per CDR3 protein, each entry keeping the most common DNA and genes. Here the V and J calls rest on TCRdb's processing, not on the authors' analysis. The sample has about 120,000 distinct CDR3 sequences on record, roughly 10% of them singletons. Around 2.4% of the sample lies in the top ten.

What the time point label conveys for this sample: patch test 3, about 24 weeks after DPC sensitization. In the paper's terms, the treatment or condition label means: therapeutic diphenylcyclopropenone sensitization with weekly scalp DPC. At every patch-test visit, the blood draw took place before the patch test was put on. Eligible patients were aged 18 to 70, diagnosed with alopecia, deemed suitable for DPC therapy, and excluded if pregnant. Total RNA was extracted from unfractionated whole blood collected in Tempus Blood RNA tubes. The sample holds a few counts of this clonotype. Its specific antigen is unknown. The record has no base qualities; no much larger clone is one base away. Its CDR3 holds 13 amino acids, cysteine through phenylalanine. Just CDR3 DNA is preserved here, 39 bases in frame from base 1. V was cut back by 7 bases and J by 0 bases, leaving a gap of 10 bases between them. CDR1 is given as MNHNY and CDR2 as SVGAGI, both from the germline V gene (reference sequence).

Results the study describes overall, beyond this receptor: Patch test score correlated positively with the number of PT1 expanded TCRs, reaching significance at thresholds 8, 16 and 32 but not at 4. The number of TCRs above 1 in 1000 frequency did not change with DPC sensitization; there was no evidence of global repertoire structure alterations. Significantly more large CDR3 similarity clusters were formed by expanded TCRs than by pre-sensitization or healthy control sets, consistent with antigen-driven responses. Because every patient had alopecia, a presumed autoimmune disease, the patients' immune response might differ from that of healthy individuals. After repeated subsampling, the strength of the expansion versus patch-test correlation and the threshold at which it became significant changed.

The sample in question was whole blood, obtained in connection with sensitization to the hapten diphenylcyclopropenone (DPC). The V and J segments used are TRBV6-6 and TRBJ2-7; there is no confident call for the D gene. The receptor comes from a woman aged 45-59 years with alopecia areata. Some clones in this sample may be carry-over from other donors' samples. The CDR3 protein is CASTAESSYEQYF. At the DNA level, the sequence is TGTGCCAGCACGGCTGAAAGCTCCTACGAGCAGTACTTC.